Below are 2 T cell receptor beta chains sequenced from a single sample in a study of shared clonotypes between healthy human individuals. TCRdb's table, derived via immunoSEQ multiplex PCR, lists solely in-frame clones and lacks some. The sample has 2 million to 2.5 million clones; over 85% are singletons. The sample comprised naive CD4+ T cells from PBMCs. The subset here: CD45RA+ positively selected. The receptors originated from a man between 18 and 29 years old in good health. Some clones in this sample may be carry-over from other donors' samples.

The chain joins TRBV5-4 to TRBJ1-3; the D is unclear. Germline CDR1 SGHNT, CDR2 YYREEE (reference sequence). The germline V and J ends were trimmed by 4 bases and 0 bases, with 14 bases remaining between them. The CDR3 runs to 16 residues. The CDR3 region is CASSNQLPLSGNTIYF. The CDR3 nucleotides read TGTGCCAGCAGCAACCAACTCCCCCTCTCTGGAAACACCATATATTTT.

The chain has TRBV2 and TRBJ2-1; 8 bases agree with TRBD1. The CDR3 consists of 15 residues. Germline V gene sequence: CDR1 SNHLY, CDR2 FYNNEI. V was clipped by 6 bases and J by 5 bases; unmatched bases: 9. CDR3: CASREDRAANNEQFF. The CDR3 DNA follows: TGTGCCAGCAGGGAGGACAGGGCTGCAAACAATGAGCAGTTCTTC.